This is a list of T cell receptor beta chains from one sample in a study of cytomegalovirus exposure and HLA in healthy donors. Generated by immunoSEQ multiplex PCR, the TCRdb table keeps only in-frame clones and is missing some. The sample contains 200,000 to 300,000 clones, 75% to 85% of which appear only once. Sequenced material: PBMCs. These receptors all stem from a woman in her sixties in good health and CMV-seropositive. CDR3s include the opening cysteine and the closing phenylalanine or tryptophan. The D gene is left open where the match is weak. For some rows the clone size is stated as once, few or many, or as a class when expanded; others skip it.

J gene	CDR3 length	clone size	D gene	V gene	CDR3 protein	CDR3 DNA
TRBJ1-1	14	-	TRBD1	TRBV27	CASSYRGPNTEAFF	TGTGCCAGCAGTTACAGGGGACCGAACACTGAAGCTTTCTTT
TRBJ1-1	15	-	TRBD1	TRBV7-9	CASSLKGAGGTEAFF	TGTGCCAGCAGCTTAAAGGGCGCAGGGGGCACTGAAGCTTTCTTT
TRBJ1-4	15	-	-	TRBV6-5	CASSSYGGEGEKLFF	TGTGCCAGCAGCTCTTACGGGGGGGAAGGTGAAAAACTGTTTTTT
TRBJ2-1	15	-	TRBD2	TRBV27	CASSFWGGDYNEQFF	TGTGCCAGCAGTTTTTGGGGGGGGGACTACAATGAGCAGTTCTTC
TRBJ2-1	14	-	-	TRBV5-4	CASSLRGHYNEQFF	TGTGCCAGCAGCTTGCGAGGACATTACAATGAGCAGTTCTTC
TRBJ2-3	14	-	TRBD2	TRBV9	CASSASGRLDTQYF	TGTGCCAGCAGCGCTAGCGGGAGGTTGGATACGCAGTATTTT
TRBJ2-1	14	-	TRBD2	TRBV5-1	CASSPGLPNNEQFF	TGCGCCAGCAGCCCGGGACTACCTAACAATGAGCAGTTCTTC
TRBJ2-5	15	few	TRBD2	TRBV5-1	CASSLLAGETETQYF	TGCGCCAGCAGCTTACTAGCGGGAGAGACGGAGACCCAGTACTTC
TRBJ1-1	14	-	-	TRBV28	CASSPPPQNTEAFF	TGTGCCAGCAGCCCACCCCCACAGAACACTGAAGCTTTCTTT
TRBJ2-1	15	few	TRBD2	TRBV11-2	CASSLGLAEYNEQFF	TGTGCCAGCAGCTTAGGCCTAGCGGAATACAATGAGCAGTTCTTC
TRBJ1-2	15	-	-	TRBV11-1	CASSHQMPPASGYTF	TGTGCCAGCAGCCATCAGATGCCGCCCGCCTCTGGCTACACCTTC
TRBJ1-4	16	-	-	TRBV6-6	CASSYTPDRRNEKLFF	TGTGCCAGCAGTTACACCCCCGACAGGAGGAATGAAAAACTGTTTTTT
TRBJ1-1	14	-	-	TRBV29-1	CSVVGQTMNTEAFF	TGCAGCGTTGTAGGGCAGACTATGAACACTGAAGCTTTCTTT
TRBJ2-7	14	-	TRBD1	TRBV29-1	CSVRTGQLTYEQYF	TGCAGCGTCCGAACGGGACAGCTAACCTACGAGCAGTACTTC
TRBJ1-1	15	once	-	TRBV19	CASSIGTDGDTEAFF	TGTGCCAGTAGTATAGGGACGGACGGGGACACTGAAGCTTTCTTT
TRBJ1-6	15	-	TRBD1	TRBV7-2	CASSLERQGGSPLHF	TGTGCCAGCAGCTTAGAACGACAGGGGGGTTCACCCCTCCACTTT
TRBJ1-1	11	-	-	TRBV6-5	CASTSNTEAFF	TGTGCCAGCACCTCGAACACTGAAGCTTTCTTT
TRBJ2-7	15	-	-	TRBV4-2	CASSPGSGLGYEQYF	TGTGCCAGCAGCCCAGGTAGCGGTCTAGGTTACGAGCAGTACTTC
TRBJ2-1	15	once	-	TRBV5-4	CASRPNSDSYNEQFF	TGTGCCAGCAGACCCAATAGCGACTCCTACAATGAGCAGTTCTTC
TRBJ1-1	13	-	-	TRBV7-9	CASSNYRRTEAFF	TGTGCCAGCAGCAACTACAGGAGAACTGAAGCTTTCTTT
TRBJ2-1	15	-	TRBD1	TRBV7-9	CASSSWTGGDNEQFF	TGTGCCAGCAGCTCTTGGACAGGGGGGGACAATGAGCAGTTCTTC
TRBJ1-5	13	-	-	TRBV5-1	CASSLDRAQPQHF	TGCGCCAGCAGCTTGGACAGGGCCCAGCCCCAGCATTTT
TRBJ2-7	13	-	-	TRBV9	CASSVRPGNEQYF	TGTGCCAGCAGCGTACGTCCGGGGAACGAGCAGTACTTC